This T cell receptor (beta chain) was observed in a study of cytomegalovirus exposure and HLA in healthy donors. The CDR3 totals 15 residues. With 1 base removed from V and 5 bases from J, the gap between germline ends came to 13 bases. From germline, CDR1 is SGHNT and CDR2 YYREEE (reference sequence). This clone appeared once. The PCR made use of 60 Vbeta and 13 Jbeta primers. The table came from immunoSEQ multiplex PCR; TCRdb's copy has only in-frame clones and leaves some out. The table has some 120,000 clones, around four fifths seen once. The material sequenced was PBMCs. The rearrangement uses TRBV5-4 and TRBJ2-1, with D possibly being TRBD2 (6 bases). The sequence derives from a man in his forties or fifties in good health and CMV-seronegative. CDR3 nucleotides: TGTGCCAGCAGCTTGAGGACGGGGGACCACAATGAGCAGTTCTTC. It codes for CASSLRTGDHNEQFF.